Listed below are T cell receptor beta chains from one sample, sequenced in a study of blood T cells in healthy people across ages. TCRdb ran MiXCR on the 5' RACE reads and lists one entry per CDR3 protein. Among under 850,000 distinct CDR3 sequences, about 36% were seen once, and the ten largest hold 10% to 15%. The sequenced material came from blood. The receptors shown here come from a man aged 18 to 29 in good health. Both conserved end residues are part of each CDR3. The D gene is left open where the match is weak. The listing skips clone size in some rows; elsewhere it reads once, few, many or a size class.

v_call	clone_size	j_call	d_call	cdr3_aa	cdr3_nt
TRBV28	NA	TRBJ2-3	NA	CASRAISGDTQYF	TGTGCCAGCAGGGCGATTAGCGGTGATACGCAGTATTTT
TRBV4-1	NA	TRBJ2-1	TRBD2	CASSQDPGRGVYNEQFF	TGCGCCAGCAGCCAAGATCCGGGACGGGGGGTTTACAATGAGCAGTTCTTC
TRBV12-3/TRBV12-4	few	TRBJ2-5	TRBD1	CASSLSQGARETQYF	TGTGCCAGCAGTTTATCTCAGGGGGCGAGGGAGACCCAGTACTTC
TRBV7-2	NA	TRBJ1-2	NA	CASRSWGYTF	TGTGCCAGCAGGTCTTGGGGCTACACCTTC
TRBV7-9	many	TRBJ2-7	NA	CASTSLTNEQYF	TGTGCCAGCACCTCCCTTACGAACGAGCAGTACTTC
TRBV4-1	many	TRBJ2-1	TRBD2	CASSQKPLAGRPNEQFF	TGCGCCAGCAGCCAAAAACCCCTAGCGGGGAGGCCCAATGAGCAGTTCTTC
TRBV12-3/TRBV12-4	many	TRBJ1-4	NA	CASSLGDEKLFF	TGTGCCAGCAGTTTGGGGGATGAAAAACTGTTTTTT
TRBV20-1	NA	TRBJ1-2	NA	CSARDRRLNYGYTF	TGCAGTGCTAGAGATAGAAGGCTAAACTATGGCTACACCTTC
TRBV5-6	NA	TRBJ1-1	NA	CASSFGQRGAFF	TGTGCCAGCAGCTTTGGACAGAGGGGGGCTTTCTTT
TRBV12-3/TRBV12-4	few	TRBJ1-6	TRBD1	CASSVMDRGNSPLHF	TGTGCCAGCAGCGTAATGGACAGGGGAAATTCACCCCTCCACTTT
TRBV24-1	once	TRBJ1-4	NA	CANTTNEKLFF	TGTGCCAATACAACTAATGAAAAACTGTTTTTT
TRBV6-2/TRBV6-3	many	TRBJ2-1	NA	CASSYTWNEQFF	TGTGCCAGCAGTTACACTTGGAATGAGCAGTTCTTC
TRBV30	few	TRBJ1-4	NA	CAWSEPGTIEKLFF	TGTGCCTGGAGTGAGCCCGGGACAATTGAAAAACTGTTTTTT
TRBV4-2	NA	TRBJ2-1	TRBD2	CASSQNPQRGEHNEQFF	TGTGCCAGCAGCCAAAACCCACAGCGGGGGGAGCACAATGAGCAGTTCTTC
TRBV25-1	NA	TRBJ1-4	NA	CASGTAWKKLFF	TGTGCCAGCGGCACGGCCTGGAAGAAACTGTTTTTT
TRBV5-1	NA	TRBJ2-1	TRBD2	CASRRLAELSYNKQFF	TGCGCCAGCAGGCGACTAGCCGAATTGTCCTACAATAAGCAGTTCTTC
TRBV7-2	NA	TRBJ2-1	NA	CASSFTLYEQFF	TGTGCCAGCAGCTTCACCCTGTATGAGCAGTTCTTC
TRBV6-2/TRBV6-3	many	TRBJ2-3	NA	CASADASNVHTQYF	TGTGCCAGTGCGGACGCATCAAATGTGCATACGCAGTATTTT
TRBV12-3/TRBV12-4	many	TRBJ2-5	NA	CASRNSRETQYF	TGTGCCAGCAGGAATAGCAGGGAGACCCAGTACTTC
TRBV7-9	NA	TRBJ2-7	TRBD1	CASSFKVGQGDSYEQYF	TGTGCCAGCAGCTTTAAAGTGGGACAGGGGGACTCCTACGAGCAGTACTTC
TRBV4-3	few	TRBJ2-7	TRBD1	CASSQDKGDRANEQYF	TGCGCCAGCAGCCAAGATAAGGGGGACAGGGCGAACGAGCAGTACTTC
TRBV28	many	TRBJ2-1	TRBD1	CASSSNRGPYSYNEQFF	TGTGCCAGCAGTTCTAACAGGGGGCCCTACTCCTACAATGAGCAGTTCTTC
TRBV25-1	few	TRBJ1-1	NA	CASSYSGAARGGAFF	TGTGCCAGCTCGTATTCCGGGGCCGCCCGAGGAGGAGCTTTCTTT
TRBV12-3/TRBV12-4	many	TRBJ2-7	TRBD1	CASSMTGGYEQYF	TGTGCCAGCAGCATGACAGGGGGTTACGAGCAGTACTTC
TRBV12-3/TRBV12-4	few	TRBJ1-5	NA	CASSLAGRSIHQPQHF	TGTGCCAGCAGTTTGGCGGGGCGCTCCATTCATCAGCCCCAGCATTTT
TRBV7-9	few	TRBJ1-4	TRBD1	CASSSTGGGLGEKLFF	TGTGCCAGCAGCTCAACAGGGGGCGGTTTGGGTGAAAAACTGTTTTTT
TRBV9	few	TRBJ2-5	TRBD2	CASSSDRSGGAVETQYF	TGTGCCAGCAGCTCCGACCGTAGCGGGGGGGCTGTCGAGACCCAGTACTTC